This passage covers 19 T cell receptor beta chains from one sample sequenced in a study of monozygotic twins with inflammatory bowel disease. TCRdb reprocessed the 5' RACE reads and reports one entry per CDR3 protein, with no DNA. Its table lists about 440,000 distinct CDR3 sequences. Material for sequencing was blood. All receptors come from a human donor with ulcerative colitis or Crohn's disease, or a healthy co-twin of an affected twin (not recorded which).

The rearrangement joins TRBV4-3 to TRBJ1-5; TCRdb outputs TRBD1, but without DNA this stays unchecked. Looked up from germline, CDR1 is LGHNA and CDR2 is YSLEER. The CDR3 is 15 amino acids. The CDR3 region is CASSQGNRGNQPQHF.

The chain joins TRBV7-8 to TRBJ2-5; TCRdb's D gene call, TRBD1, goes unchecked for lack of DNA. Germline V gene data show CDR1 as SGHVS and CDR2 as FQNEAQ. This CDR3 has 16 residues. CDR3 amino acids: CASSLGTGGTQETQYF.

The chain uses TRBV4-1 and TRBJ2-7. The CDR3 loop spans 13 amino acids. CDR1 MGHRA and CDR2 YSYEKL come from the germline V gene. This chain's CDR3 is CASSQEVSYEQYF.

The chain joins TRBV6-2 or TRBV6-3 to TRBJ2-1; TCRdb proposes TRBD1, but this gene call is untestable without DNA. Germline loops: CDR1 MNHEY, CDR2 SVGEGT. CDR3 size: 12 residues. The CDR3 protein is CASSLRREAQFF.

V and J are TRBV29-1 and TRBJ2-5. Germline V gene lookup returns CDR1 SQVTM and CDR2 ANQGSEA. CDR3 length: 14 residues. The CDR3 here is CSVDPEAYQETQYF.

V and J are TRBV29-1 and TRBJ2-5; TCRdb outputs TRBD2, but without DNA this stays unchecked. The germline V gene encodes CDR1 SQVTM and CDR2 ANQGSEA. The CDR3 runs to 14 residues. The CDR3 region is CSVELTSGQETQYF.

The J gene is TRBJ2-5, the V gene TRBV12-3 or TRBV12-4; TCRdb's D call of TRBD1 is untestable without DNA. The CDR3 loop spans 14 amino acids. The CDR3 protein is CASSLTGFGETQYF.

This chain uses TRBV10-3 with TRBJ2-3; TCRdb's D call, TRBD1, is unchecked because there is no DNA. CDR1 and CDR2 (germline): ENHRY, SYGVKD. The CDR3 is made up of 14 amino acids. This chain's CDR3 is CAIGTGSSTDTQYF.

This chain links TRBV7-9 with TRBJ1-3; the D call from TCRdb, TRBD1, cannot be confirmed without DNA. CDR3 length: 14 residues. Germline V lookup: CDR1 SEHNR, CDR2 FQNEAQ (reference sequence). CDR3 region: CASNKGGSGNTIYF.

The rearrangement uses TRBV20-1 and TRBJ2-5; TCRdb gives TRBD1 as the D gene, but with no DNA this cannot be confirmed. This CDR3 has 15 residues. CDR1 and CDR2 from the germline V gene are DFQATT and SNEGSKA (reference sequence). The CDR3 here is CSAAGPGQGGETQYF.

The gene calls are TRBV30 and TRBJ2-3; as DNA is missing, the TRBD1 call by TCRdb cannot be tested. The CDR3 is 14 amino acids. The germline V gene encodes CDR1 GTSNPN and CDR2 SVGIG (reference sequence). This CDR3 reads CAWRNVWGPDTQYF.

The chain employs TRBV7-2 and TRBJ2-7; there is no DNA to check the TCRdb D call of TRBD1. The germline gives CDR1 SGHTA, CDR2 FQGNSA. This CDR3 has 15 amino acids. This CDR3 reads CASSLSLWGAYEQYF.

The chain carries TRBV5-1 and TRBJ2-7. The CDR3 spans 11 residues. Germline V gene sequence: CDR1 SGHRS, CDR2 YFSETQ. CDR3 in amino acids: CASRRDYEQYF.

This chain joins TRBV2 and TRBJ1-2. The CDR3 contains 15 residues. CDR1 and CDR2 from the germline V gene are SNHLY and FYNNEI. The CDR3 sequence is CASSELVGQSSGYTF.

This sequence joins TRBV5-1 and TRBJ2-6. The CDR3 contains 15 residues. Germline V gives CDR1 SGHRS, CDR2 YFSETQ. The CDR3 here is CASSLEPTGANVLTF.

V usage is TRBV7-2 and J usage is TRBJ2-6. Germline V gene lookup returns CDR1 SGHTA and CDR2 FQGNSA. The CDR3 runs 14 residues. The CDR3 spells CASSSVAGANVLTF. Combining the CDR3 with reference TRBV7-2 and TRBJ2-6 gives the whole variable domain GAGVSQSPSNKVTEKGKDVELRCDPISGHTALYWYRQSLGQGLEFLIYFQGNSAPDKSGLPSDRFSAERTGGSVSTLTIQRTQQEDSAVYLCASSSVAGANVLTFGAGSRLTVL.

V and J are TRBV20-1 and TRBJ2-2; TCRdb reports TRBD1, a call that lacks DNA to check it against. This CDR3 is 18 amino acids long. The germline CDR1 and CDR2 sequences are DFQATT and SNEGSKA (reference sequence). The CDR3 loop reads CSASHPLGRSANTGELFF.

The chain has TRBV5-5 and TRBJ1-3. Germline V CDR1 and CDR2: SGHKS, YYEKEE (reference sequence). This CDR3 comprises 15 residues. The CDR3 sequence: CASRLFSSSGNTIYF.

The chain joins TRBV11-2 to TRBJ2-1; checking the TCRdb D call of TRBD1 is not possible without DNA. Germline CDR1 reads SGHAT; CDR2 reads FQNNGV. The CDR3 has 15 residues. The CDR3 loop reads CASSLGPGLNYEQFF.